The 20 T cell receptor beta chains presented below share a single source sample, sequenced in a study of T cells in Graves' hyperthyroidism and ophthalmopathy. Amplification of TCR beta CDR3 regions used RNA as the template. The HTBI primer set was used in a first-round RT-PCR of the TCR CDR3. TCRdb re-analysed the multiplex PCR reads in MiXCR, keeping a single row per CDR3 protein. The data hold about 380,000 distinct CDR3 sequences, with around 18% observed a single time. The sample was blood. Every receptor here comes from a man aged 18-30 years with Graves' ophthalmopathy.

Note on this clonotype: It may be a read error: a sequence one base away is much more abundant. CDR3 loop: CASSEGREQFF. CDR3 DNA: TGTGCCAGCAGCGAGGGCAGGGAGCAGTTCTTC. The rearrangement uses TRBV2 and TRBJ2-1; TRBD2 might be the D (5 bases). Germline V gene sequence: CDR1 SNHLY, CDR2 FYNNEI. The V end was cut by 6 bases, the J end by 10 bases, with 10 bases between. The CDR3 is 11 residues long. The variable domain in full, completed from reference TRBV2 and TRBJ2-1, reads EPEVTQTPSHQVTQMGQEVILRCVPISNHLYFYWYRQILGQKVEFLVSFYNNEISEKSEIFDDQFSVERPDGSNFTLKIRSTKLEDSAMYFCASSEGREQFFGPGTRLTVL.

V gene TRBV19 combines with J gene TRBJ1-5; 7 positions agree with TRBD1. The CDR3 totals 20 residues. The V gene's germline CDR1 is LNHDA and CDR2 SQIVND (reference sequence). Losses at the gene ends were 6 bases for V and 0 bases for J; bases not matched to a gene: 20. The CDR3 DNA reads as TGTGCCAGTAGGCTTAACCGAATTAAAACCGGGACAGATAGCAATCAGCCCCAGCATTTT. This codes for CASRLNRIKTGTDSNQPQHF. Full variable domain (missing parts from reference TRBV19 and TRBJ1-5): DGGITQSPKYLFRKEGQNVTLSCEQNLNHDAMYWYRQDPGQGLRLIYYSQIVNDFQKGDIAEGYSVSREKKESFPLTVTSAQKNPTAFYLCASRLNRIKTGTDSNQPQHFGDGTRLSIL.

The chain is built from TRBV5-5 and TRBJ1-1; weak D call: TRBD1 (6 bases). Trimming cost V 3 bases and J 6 bases, with 21 bases left between them. Germline V gene sequence: CDR1 SGHKS, CDR2 YYEKEE (reference sequence). The length of the CDR3 is 16 residues. CDR3 in DNA: TGTGCCAGCAGCTCCTTCTCGCGGGGGGGCCGGGCTGAAGCTTTCTTT. Its protein is CASSSFSRGGRAEAFF.

This clonotype showed up just a few times. The chain links TRBV20-1 to TRBJ2-1; D is undetermined. V dropped 6 bases and J dropped 6 bases, with 12 bases sitting between them. CDR3 length equals 12 residues. Germline CDR1 is DFQATT and CDR2 is SNEGSKA (reference sequence). CDR3 nucleotide sequence: TGCAGTGCCCCCCTCTTCGGCAATGAGCAGTTCTTC. Amino acid sequence: CSAPLFGNEQFF.

In this sample, this clonotype turned up many times. V gene TRBV24-1 combines with J gene TRBJ1-2; the D is unclear. The germline CDR1 and CDR2 sequences are KGHDR and SFDVKD. CDR3 length equals 14 residues. V shed 2 bases and J shed 4 bases, with 10 bases lying between them. The CDR3 nucleotides read TGTGCCACCAGTGATTCCCGGACGGTCTATGGCTACACCTTC. It translates to CATSDSRTVYGYTF.

The V call is TRBV28, the J call TRBJ1-2; 12 bases map to TRBD1. V was pared by 6 bases and J by 5 bases, with 13 bases of the junction left unmatched. The CDR3 runs to 17 residues. Per the germline V gene, CDR1 is MDHEN and CDR2 is SYDVKM. Written as DNA, the CDR3 is TGTGCCAGCAGCGAGGGACAGGGGGCTGTTTTAGGATATGGCTACACCTTC. Residues: CASSEGQGAVLGYGYTF.

The chain carries TRBV7-3 and TRBJ2-3, with 8 bases identical to TRBD1. Germline V gene data show CDR1 as SGHTA and CDR2 as FQGTGA. The CDR3 has 14 residues. V shed 4 bases, J shed 3 bases, and the junction held 3 bases outside the gene matches. The CDR3: CASSSTGATDTQYF. The CDR3 DNA follows: TGTGCCAGCAGCTCGACAGGGGCAACAGATACGCAGTATTTT.

The gene calls are TRBV7-9 and TRBJ2-3; a possible D gene is TRBD1 (5 bases). Looked up from germline, CDR1 is SEHNR and CDR2 is FQNEAQ (reference sequence). Deletions cut 2 bases from V and 4 bases from J, with 7 bases between. This CDR3 is 13 amino acids long. In nucleotides, the CDR3 is TGTGCCAGCAGCTTAATGACAGCAGATACGCAGTATTTT. As protein: CASSLMTADTQYF.

V gene TRBV28 combines with J gene TRBJ2-2, with D possibly TRBD1 on 5 matching bases. The germline V gene has CDR1 MDHEN and CDR2 SYDVKM. The ends were cut back, 5 bases at V and 5 bases at J, with 18 bases in the middle. This CDR3 has 16 amino acids. The CDR3 reads CASSPRWGRGTGELFF. CDR3 DNA sequence: TGTGCCAGCAGTCCCCGGTGGGGAAGGGGTACCGGGGAGCTGTTTTTT.

This clonotype has ten or more counts. The chain carries TRBV28 and TRBJ1-1; D may be TRBD1 (6 bases). Germline CDR1 reads MDHEN; CDR2 reads SYDVKM. This CDR3 has 13 residues. V lost 6 bases to trimming and J lost 7 bases, with 15 bases between them. Here the CDR3 DNA reads TGTGCCAGCAGCCAAAACGACAGGCTTGAAGCTTTCTTT. Translation: CASSQNDRLEAFF. The variable domain in full, completed from reference TRBV28 and TRBJ1-1, reads DVKVTQSSRYLVKRTGEKVFLECVQDMDHENMFWYRQDPGLGLRLIYFSYDVKMKEKGDIPEGYSVSREKKERFSLILESASTNQTSMYLCASSQNDRLEAFFGQGTRLTVV.

There are many counts of this clonotype. The chain joins TRBV11-2 to TRBJ2-7, with D uncertain. CDR3 length: 14 amino acids. CDR1 SGHAT and CDR2 FQNNGV come from the germline V gene. V shed 3 bases and J shed 2 bases, with 11 bases lying between them. The CDR3 coding sequence is TGTGCCAGCAGCTTGGTCGTAGGTCCCTACGAGCAGTACTTC. Residues: CASSLVVGPYEQYF. The whole variable domain, remainder taken from reference TRBV11-2 and TRBJ2-7, is EAGVAQSPRYKIIEKRQSVAFWCNPISGHATLYWYQQILGQGPKLLIQFQNNGVVDDSQLPKDRFSAERLKGVDSTLKIQPAKLEDSAVYLCASSLVVGPYEQYFGPGTRLTVT.

The rearrangement links TRBV27 to TRBJ2-4, with 15 nucleotides matching TRBD2. V lost 5 bases and J lost 7; bases outside the gene matches: 6. The CDR3 has 16 residues. The germline CDR1 and CDR2 sequences are MNHEY and SMNVEV (reference sequence). CDR3 in amino acids: CASSRTSGGARNIQYF. CDR3 bases: TGTGCCAGCAGTCGGACTAGCGGGGGGGCGAGGAACATTCAGTACTTC.

Notes on this clonotype: A much larger clone differs by one base, so this may be a read error. V gene TRBV7-2 combines with J gene TRBJ2-1; TRBD2 matches 7 bases. CDR3 size: 15 residues. CDR1 is SGHTA, CDR2 FQGNSA, per germline. CDR3 amino acids: CASSARYGGYNEQSF. The CDR3 bases are TGTGCCAGCAGCGCCCGCTACGGGGGGTACAATGAGCAGTCCTTC.

This clonotype was seen at least ten times. CDR3 DNA: TGTGCCAGCAGCCCGGGACAGTTACGAGCTTTCTTT. Its protein is CASSPGQLRAFF. The chain employs TRBV3-1 and TRBJ1-1, with 7 bases fitting TRBD1. Per the germline V gene, CDR1 is LGHDT and CDR2 is YNNKEL (reference sequence). CDR3 size: 12 residues. After removal of 4 bases from V and 10 bases from J, the junction contained 6 bases not matched to a gene.

This clonotype turned up a few times. The chain uses TRBV2 and TRBJ2-3; 9 bases are a match to TRBD2. The ends lost 9 bases at V and 0 bases at J; junction bases unmatched: 7. The CDR3 loop spans 15 amino acids. Germline CDR1 SNHLY, CDR2 FYNNEI. CDR3 nucleotides: TGTGCCAGGTCGCGGGGGGGGTCTAGCACAGATACGCAGTATTTT. Protein sequence: CARSRGGSSTDTQYF.

The V gene is TRBV3-1, the J gene TRBJ1-1; D remains unclear. The CDR3 runs to 14 residues. The germline gives CDR1 LGHDT, CDR2 YNNKEL (reference sequence). The V and J ends lost 1 base and 4 bases respectively, with 10 bases between them. Written as DNA, the CDR3 is TGTGCCAGCAGCCAAGCCCCCCACGGCACTGAAGCTTTCTTT. It specifies CASSQAPHGTEAFF. The full variable domain, its missing parts supplied by reference TRBV3-1 and TRBJ1-1, is DTAVSQTPKYLVTQMGNDKSIKCEQNLGHDTMYWYKQDSKKFLKIMFSYNNKELIINETVPNRFSPKSPDKAHLNLHINSLELGDSAVYFCASSQAPHGTEAFFGQGTRLTVV.

In this sample, this clonotype turned up once. The chain combines TRBV7-2 with TRBJ2-3, with D maybe TRBD1 (6 bases). Germline lookup yields CDR1 SGHTA and CDR2 FQGNSA. The germline V and J ends were trimmed by 5 bases and 3 bases, with 12 bases remaining between them. The CDR3 extends over 14 amino acids. The CDR3 nucleotides are TGTGCCAGCAGCACTCACAGGGATACAGATACGCAGTATTTT. As protein: CASSTHRDTDTQYF.

This clonotype turned up a few times. The J gene is TRBJ2-1, the V gene TRBV10-3, with D perhaps matching TRBD2 (7 bases). Looked up from germline, CDR1 is ENHRY and CDR2 is SYGVKD. V was shortened by 3 bases and J by 10 bases, with 16 bases between the two germline ends. The CDR3 runs to 14 residues. The CDR3: CAISDPRGADEQFF. The CDR3 DNA reads TGTGCCATCAGTGACCCACGGGGGGCGGACGAGCAGTTCTTC.

This clonotype was counted between two and nine times. The chain joins TRBV12-3 or TRBV12-4 to TRBJ1-4, with D possibly TRBD1 on 6 matching bases. The V and J ends lost 6 bases and 0 bases respectively, with 11 bases between them. CDR3 length: 15 amino acids. CDR3 sequence (DNA): TGTGCCAGCAGAGGGGGGGGCGCAACTAATGAAAAACTGTTTTTT. Its protein product is CASRGGGATNEKLFF.

This clonotype was recorded a few times. The chain couples TRBV10-3 to TRBJ2-1; TRBD1 is a possible D gene (6 bases). Germline V gives CDR1 ENHRY, CDR2 SYGVKD. Between the trimmed V and J ends, which lost 0 bases and 0 bases, there was a span of 9 bases. There are 16 residues in the CDR3. The CDR3 protein is CAISESTDSSYNEQFF. CDR3 in DNA: TGTGCCATCAGTGAGTCGACGGACAGCTCCTACAATGAGCAGTTCTTC.